This T cell receptor beta chain was documented in a study of cytomegalovirus exposure and HLA in healthy donors. The overall study: From some 190 million T cells, an earlier analysis saw approximately 110 million unique TCR beta sequences. The Caucasian-associated ancestry cluster contained 75% to 85% of the roughly 370 genotyped donors.

Study-level points and caveats: An observed cluster of highly shared sequence variants was recorded as a likely sequencing artifact.

Researchers ran the PCR with 60 Vbeta and 13 Jbeta primers. Authors' processing steps: A follow-up analysis tallied tens of millions of unique TCR beta chains, roughly 11 million shared. Assay used: immunoSEQ multiplex PCR; TCRdb lists only in-frame clones, some missing. The V and J calls and clone size were taken over from that table, and D and trimming were inferred from the DNA. The table has over 100,000 clones, less than 70% seen once. As for this clone: The antigen is unknown.

Germline trimming cut 7 bases from V and 3 bases from J; bases unmatched to any gene: 11. There are 16 residues in the CDR3. CDR1 is MDHEN, CDR2 SYDVKM, per germline. The sequenced sample was PBMCs. This chain links TRBV28 with TRBJ2-3; 9 positions agree with TRBD2. The TCR sequence derives from a woman under 40 in good health and CMV-seronegative. The CDR3 loop reads CASTYPSGKGTDTQYF. The CDR3 DNA sequence: TGTGCCAGCACTTATCCTAGCGGGAAAGGGACAGATACGCAGTATTTT.